This TCR beta chain comes out of a study of blood T cell repertoires in COVID-19. There are 15 residues in the CDR3. The J segment lost 5 bases and the V segment lost 2 bases, leaving 7 bases of the junction unmatched. CDR1 is SNHLY and CDR2 is FYNNEI in the germline V gene. In the original processing: Researchers report that nucleated cell counts were estimated from reference gene primer amplification. Some clones are missing from TCRdb's copy, which holds only in-frame ones; the method was immunoSEQ multiplex PCR. V and J calls and clone size are as listed in that table; D and trimming were resolved from the DNA. The sample contains 300,000 to 450,000 clones, around 87% of which appear only once. Participant ages covered about 18 to 100 years across about two dozen US areas. Recovery meant two consecutive negative NP/OP PCR tests, professional clearance, or resolved symptoms.

J is TRBJ2-5 and V is TRBV2, with TRBD1 identical over 8 bases. The TCR originated in a man aged 25-45 years who had recovered from COVID-19. Sequenced: PBMCs or T cells enriched from blood (not recorded which). CDR3 DNA sequence: TGTGCCAGCAGTGAACGTCAGGGGGCTTGGGAGACCCAGTACTTC. It is translated as CASSERQGAWETQYF.